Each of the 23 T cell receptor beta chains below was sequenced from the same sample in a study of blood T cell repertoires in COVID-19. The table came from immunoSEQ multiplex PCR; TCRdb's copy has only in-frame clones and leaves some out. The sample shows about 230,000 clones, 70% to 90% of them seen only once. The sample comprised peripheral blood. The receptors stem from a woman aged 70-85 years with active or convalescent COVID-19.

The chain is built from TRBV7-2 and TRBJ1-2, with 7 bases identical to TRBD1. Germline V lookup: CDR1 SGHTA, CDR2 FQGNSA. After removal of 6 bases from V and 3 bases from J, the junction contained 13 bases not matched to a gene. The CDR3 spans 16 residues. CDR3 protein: CASSLTGALGDYGYTF. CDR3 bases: TGTGCCAGCAGTCTCACAGGGGCCTTAGGGGACTATGGCTACACCTTC.

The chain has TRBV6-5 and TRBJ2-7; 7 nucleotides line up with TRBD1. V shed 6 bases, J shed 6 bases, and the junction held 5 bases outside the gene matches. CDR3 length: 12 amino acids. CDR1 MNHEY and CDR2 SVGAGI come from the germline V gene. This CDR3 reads CASSDRVLEQYF. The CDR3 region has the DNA TGTGCCAGCAGCGACAGGGTCCTCGAGCAGTACTTC.

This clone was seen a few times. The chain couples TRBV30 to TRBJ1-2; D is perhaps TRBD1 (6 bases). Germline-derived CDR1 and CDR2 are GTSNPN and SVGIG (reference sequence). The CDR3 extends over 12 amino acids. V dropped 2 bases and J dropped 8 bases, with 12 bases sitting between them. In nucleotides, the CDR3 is TGTGCCTGGAGTTCGACAGGCCTGGGCTACACCTTC. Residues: CAWSSTGLGYTF.

The CDR3 nucleotides read TGCGCCACCTCGAGGTGGGACAGAGGCAATGAGCAGTTCTTC. This sequence encodes CATSRWDRGNEQFF. This chain links TRBV10-1 with TRBJ2-1; 7 bases are a match to TRBD1. This CDR3 spans 14 amino acids. Per the germline V gene, CDR1 is WNHNN and CDR2 is SYGVQD (reference sequence). V lost 10 bases to trimming and J lost 6 bases; unmatched junction nucleotides: 12.

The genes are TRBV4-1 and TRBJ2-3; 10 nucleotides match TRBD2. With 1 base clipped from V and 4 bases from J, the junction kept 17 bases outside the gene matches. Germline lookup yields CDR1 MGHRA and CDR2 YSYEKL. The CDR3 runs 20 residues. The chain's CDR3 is CASSQGGGTSVFFHPDTQYF. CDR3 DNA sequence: TGCGCCAGCAGCCAAGGGGGCGGGACTAGCGTCTTCTTCCACCCAGATACGCAGTATTTT.

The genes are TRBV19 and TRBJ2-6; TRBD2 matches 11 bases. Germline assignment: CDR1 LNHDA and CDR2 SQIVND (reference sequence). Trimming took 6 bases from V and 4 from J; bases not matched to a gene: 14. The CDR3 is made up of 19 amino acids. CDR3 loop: CASSLSSGRAFSGANVLTF. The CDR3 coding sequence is TGTGCCAGTAGCCTTAGTAGCGGGAGGGCCTTTAGCGGGGCCAACGTCCTGACTTTC.

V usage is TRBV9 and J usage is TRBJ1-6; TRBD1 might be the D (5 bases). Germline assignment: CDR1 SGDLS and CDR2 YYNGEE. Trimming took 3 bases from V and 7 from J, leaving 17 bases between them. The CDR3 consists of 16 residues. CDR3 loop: CASSAPRGGGNSPLHF. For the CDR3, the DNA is TGTGCCAGCAGCGCACCGCGAGGCGGGGGGAATTCACCCCTCCACTTT.

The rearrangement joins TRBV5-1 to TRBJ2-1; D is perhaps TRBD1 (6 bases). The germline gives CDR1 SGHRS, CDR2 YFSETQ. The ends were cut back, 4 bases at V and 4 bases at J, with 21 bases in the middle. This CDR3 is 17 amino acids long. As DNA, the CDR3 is TGCGCCAGCAGCACCGGACAGATCTACTTACGGTACAATGAGCAGTTCTTC. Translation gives CASSTGQIYLRYNEQFF.

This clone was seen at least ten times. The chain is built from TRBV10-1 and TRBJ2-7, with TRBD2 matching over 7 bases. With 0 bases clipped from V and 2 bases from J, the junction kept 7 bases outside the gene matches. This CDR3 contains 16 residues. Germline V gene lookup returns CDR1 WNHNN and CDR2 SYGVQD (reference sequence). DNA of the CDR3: TGCGCCAGCAGTGAGTCGAGACTAGCCAACCCCTACGAGCAGTACTTC. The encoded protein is CASSESRLANPYEQYF.

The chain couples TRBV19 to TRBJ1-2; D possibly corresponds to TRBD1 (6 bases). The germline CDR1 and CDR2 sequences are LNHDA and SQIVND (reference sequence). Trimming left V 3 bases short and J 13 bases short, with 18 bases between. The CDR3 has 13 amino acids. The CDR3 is CASSMVGEDSCTF. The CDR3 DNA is TGTGCCAGTAGTATGGTAGGCGAGGACAGCTGCACCTTC.

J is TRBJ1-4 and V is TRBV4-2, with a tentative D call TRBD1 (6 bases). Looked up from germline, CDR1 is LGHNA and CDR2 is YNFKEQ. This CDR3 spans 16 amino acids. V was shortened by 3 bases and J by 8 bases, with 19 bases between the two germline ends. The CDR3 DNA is TGTGCCAGCAGCCAGGGTTCGTTCGGACAGACCGAAAAACTGTTTTTT. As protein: CASSQGSFGQTEKLFF.

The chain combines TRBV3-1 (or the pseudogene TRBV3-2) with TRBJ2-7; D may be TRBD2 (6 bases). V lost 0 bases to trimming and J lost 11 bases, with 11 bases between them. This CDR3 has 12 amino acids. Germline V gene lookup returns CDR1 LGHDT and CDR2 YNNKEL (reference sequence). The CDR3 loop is CASSQEGGGEYF. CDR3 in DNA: TGTGCCAGCAGCCAAGAAGGAGGAGGGGAGTACTTC.

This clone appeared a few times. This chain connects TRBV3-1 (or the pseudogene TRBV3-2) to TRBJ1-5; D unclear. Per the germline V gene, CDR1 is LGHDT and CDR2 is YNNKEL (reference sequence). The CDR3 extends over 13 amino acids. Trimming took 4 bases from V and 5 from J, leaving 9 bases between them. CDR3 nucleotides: TGTGCCAGCAGCCTTTCTAGAGATCAGCCCCAGCATTTT. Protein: CASSLSRDQPQHF.

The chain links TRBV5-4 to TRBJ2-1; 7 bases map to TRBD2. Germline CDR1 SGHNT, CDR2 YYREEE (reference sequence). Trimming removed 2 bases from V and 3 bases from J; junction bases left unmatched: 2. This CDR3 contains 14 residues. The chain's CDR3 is CASSFGGSYNEQFF. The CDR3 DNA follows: TGTGCCAGCAGCTTCGGCGGGAGCTACAATGAGCAGTTCTTC.

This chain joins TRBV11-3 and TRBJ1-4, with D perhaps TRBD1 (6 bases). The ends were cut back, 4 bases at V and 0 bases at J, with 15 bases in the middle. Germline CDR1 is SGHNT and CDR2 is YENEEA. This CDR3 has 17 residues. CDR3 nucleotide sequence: TGTGCCAGCAGCTCCCACCCTCGACAGGCAACTAATGAAAAACTGTTTTTT. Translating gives CASSSHPRQATNEKLFF.

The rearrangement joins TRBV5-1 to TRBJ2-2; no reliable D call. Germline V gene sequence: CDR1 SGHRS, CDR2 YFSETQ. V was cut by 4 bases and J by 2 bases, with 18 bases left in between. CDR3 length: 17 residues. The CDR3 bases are TGCGCCAGCAGCCGATTACTGACGGAGCCTAACACCGGGGAGCTGTTTTTT. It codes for CASSRLLTEPNTGELFF.

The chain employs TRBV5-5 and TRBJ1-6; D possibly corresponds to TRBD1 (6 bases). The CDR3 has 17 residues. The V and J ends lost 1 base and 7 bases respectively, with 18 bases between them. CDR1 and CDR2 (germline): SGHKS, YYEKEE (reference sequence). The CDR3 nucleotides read TGTGCCAGCAGCTTGTATCAGCCCGCAGGGGTAAATTCACCCCTCCACTTT. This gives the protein CASSLYQPAGVNSPLHF.

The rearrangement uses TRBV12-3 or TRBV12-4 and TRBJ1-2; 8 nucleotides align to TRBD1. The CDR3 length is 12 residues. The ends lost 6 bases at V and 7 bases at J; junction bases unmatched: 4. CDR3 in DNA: TGTGCCAGCAGGCAGGGGGCGGGTGGCTACACCTTC. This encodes CASRQGAGGYTF.

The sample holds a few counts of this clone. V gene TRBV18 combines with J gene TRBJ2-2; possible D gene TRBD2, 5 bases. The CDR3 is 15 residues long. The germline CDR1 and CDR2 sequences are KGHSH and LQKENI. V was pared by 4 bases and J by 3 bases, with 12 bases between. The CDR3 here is CASSLRGPDTGELFF. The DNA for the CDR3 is TGTGCCAGCTCACTTCGGGGTCCGGACACCGGGGAGCTGTTTTTT.

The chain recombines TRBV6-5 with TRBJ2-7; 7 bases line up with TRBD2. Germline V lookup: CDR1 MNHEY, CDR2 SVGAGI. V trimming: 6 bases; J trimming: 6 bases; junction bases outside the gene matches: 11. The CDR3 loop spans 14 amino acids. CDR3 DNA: TGTGCCAGCAGCCCGGGAGGTCCCCGGGGCGAGCAGTACTTC. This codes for CASSPGGPRGEQYF.

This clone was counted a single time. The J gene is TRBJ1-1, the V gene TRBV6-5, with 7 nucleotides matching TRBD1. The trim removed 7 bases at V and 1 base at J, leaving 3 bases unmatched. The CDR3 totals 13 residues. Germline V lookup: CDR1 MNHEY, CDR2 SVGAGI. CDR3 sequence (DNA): TGTGCCAGCACCTCAGGGGGGAACACTGAAGCTTTCTTT. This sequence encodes CASTSGGNTEAFF.

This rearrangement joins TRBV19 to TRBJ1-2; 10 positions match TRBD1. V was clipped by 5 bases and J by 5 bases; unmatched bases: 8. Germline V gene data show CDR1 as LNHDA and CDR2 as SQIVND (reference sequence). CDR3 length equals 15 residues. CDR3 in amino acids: CASSETGTGVYGYTF. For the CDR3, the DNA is TGTGCCAGTAGTGAAACCGGGACAGGGGTTTATGGCTACACCTTC.

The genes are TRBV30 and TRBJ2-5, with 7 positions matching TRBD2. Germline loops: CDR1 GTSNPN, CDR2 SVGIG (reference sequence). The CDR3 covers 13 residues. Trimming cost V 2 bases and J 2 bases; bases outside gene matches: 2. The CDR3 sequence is CAWSLGGQETQYF. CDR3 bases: TGTGCCTGGAGTTTGGGGGGGCAAGAGACCCAGTACTTC.